Listed below are T cell receptor beta chains from one sample, sequenced in a study of blood T cell repertoires in COVID-19. The method was immunoSEQ multiplex PCR; TCRdb's version includes in-frame clones alone and lacks a portion of them. The sample has approximately 97,000 clones, 91% seen once. Material: peripheral blood. These receptors all come from a man aged 18 to 35 with acute or convalescent COVID-19. CDR3s include the opening cysteine and the closing phenylalanine or tryptophan. The D gene is left open where the match is weak. Clone size is not always given. Where it is, it says once, few, many or a class for expanded clones.

abundance	d_gene	v_gene	j_gene	CDR3nt	CDR3aa
NA	TRBD1	TRBV5-1	TRBJ2-4	TGCGCCAGCAGCTTGGATGGGACAGGCAGGGCCAAAAACATTCAGTACTTC	CASSLDGTGRAKNIQYF
NA	TRBD2	TRBV3-1/TRBV3-2	TRBJ2-1	TGTGCCAGCAGCCAGAGCGGGGGGCCTTACAATGAGCAGTTCTTC	CASSQSGGPYNEQFF
NA	NA	TRBV5-1	TRBJ1-1	TGCGCCAGCAGCTCACGGACAGATATGAACACTGAAGCTTTCTTT	CASSSRTDMNTEAFF
NA	NA	TRBV9	TRBJ2-5	TGTGCCAGCAGCGTATCCAGGGCCCAAGAGACCCAGTACTTC	CASSVSRAQETQYF
NA	NA	TRBV7-8	TRBJ2-3	TGTGCCAGCAGCTTAGGGGGGTCTAGCGCGAGCACAGATACGCAGTATTTT	CASSLGGSSASTDTQYF
NA	NA	TRBV5-1	TRBJ1-1	TGCGCCAGCAGGCCAGGACAGAACACTGAAGCTTTCTTT	CASRPGQNTEAFF
NA	NA	TRBV5-1	TRBJ1-1	TGCGCCAGCACAGGGAACACTGAAGCTTTCTTT	CASTGNTEAFF
NA	NA	TRBV19	TRBJ1-1	TGTGCCAGTAGTATGAAAGGGGAGGACACTGAAGCTTTCTTT	CASSMKGEDTEAFF
few	NA	TRBV10-1	TRBJ2-7	TGCGCCAGCAGTGAGAGGGCAGGGGTTGCCTACGAGCAGTACTTC	CASSERAGVAYEQYF
few	NA	TRBV11-3	TRBJ2-1	TGTGCCAGCAGCCAGGACTACAATGAGCAGTTCTTC	CASSQDYNEQFF
NA	TRBD1	TRBV7-9	TRBJ1-5	TGTGCCAGCAGCTTAGTTGACAGGGATAGCAATCAGCCCCAGCATTTT	CASSLVDRDSNQPQHF
NA	TRBD2	TRBV11-3	TRBJ2-1	TGTGCCAGCAGCTTTCGGCTGGCTAGCGGGGACAATGAGCAGTTCTTC	CASSFRLASGDNEQFF
NA	TRBD1	TRBV18	TRBJ1-2	TGTGCCAGCTCACTGGGACAGGGGAACTATGGCTACACCTTC	CASSLGQGNYGYTF
few	NA	TRBV7-6	TRBJ1-4	TGTGCCAGCAGCTTAAACAGCAGGAAGACTAATGAAAAACTGTTTTTT	CASSLNSRKTNEKLFF
NA	NA	TRBV19	TRBJ2-7	TGTGCCAGTAGTATCGGGGTTCTCTACGAGCAGTACTTC	CASSIGVLYEQYF
NA	TRBD1	TRBV18	TRBJ1-1	TGTGCCAGCTCACCCGCGGGACAGGGCACTGAAGCTTTCTTT	CASSPAGQGTEAFF
NA	NA	TRBV9	TRBJ1-1	TGTGCCAGCAGCGTAGGCAGGTCTGGCGCTGAAGCTTTCTTT	CASSVGRSGAEAFF
NA	NA	TRBV28	TRBJ2-5	TGTGCCAGCAGTTCCCGAGGAGGATTCCAGGAGACCCAGTACTTC	CASSSRGGFQETQYF
once	NA	TRBV30	TRBJ1-1	TGTGCCTGGAGGACAGGAGATGAAGCTTTCTTT	CAWRTGDEAFF
NA	NA	TRBV23-1	TRBJ2-2	TGCGCCAGCAGTCAAAATGCGCGTGACACCGGGGAGCTGTTTTTT	CASSQNARDTGELFF
NA	NA	TRBV30	TRBJ1-2	TGTGCAATTGACAGGCCTCACTATGGCTACACCTTC	CAIDRPHYGYTF
NA	NA	TRBV5-1	TRBJ1-3	TGCGCCAGCAGCCCACGAGACTCTGGAAACACCATATATTTT	CASSPRDSGNTIYF
NA	TRBD1	TRBV20-1	TRBJ1-1	TGCAGTGCTAGTAGGACAGGGGATGAAGCTTTCTTT	CSASRTGDEAFF
NA	TRBD1	TRBV5-1	TRBJ2-1	TGCGCCAGCAGCTTGGTTCAGGGGGCCTCCAATGAGCAGTTCTTC	CASSLVQGASNEQFF